The 27 T cell receptor beta chains below come from one sample, sequenced in a study of blood T cells in healthy people across ages. A second PCR, run for roughly 7 to 11 cycles, used a sample-barcoded 5' primer plus a J-beta primer mix. MiXCR, run by TCRdb on the 5' RACE reads, gives a single entry per CDR3 protein. The sample lists roughly 800,000 distinct CDR3 sequences, around 25% occurring once. These same records also appear under a second study, on T cells of mothers and their children.

Sequences were obtained from blood. Receptors were obtained from a boy aged 10-17 years in good health.

This chain links TRBV7-2 with TRBJ1-3; maybe TRBD1 (5 bases). V dropped 5 bases and J dropped 4 bases, with 18 bases sitting between them. Germline lookup yields CDR1 SGHTA and CDR2 FQGNSA. The CDR3 totals 16 residues. The CDR3 bases are TGTGCCAGCAGCCCCCCCCCGGTGGGGGGAGGAAACACCATATATTTT. It specifies CASSPPPVGGGNTIYF. Supplemented by reference TRBV7-2 and TRBJ1-3, the full variable domain reads GAGVSQSPSNKVTEKGKDVELRCDPISGHTALYWYRQSLGQGLEFLIYFQGNSAPDKSGLPSDRFSAERTGGSVSTLTIQRTQQEDSAVYLCASSPPPVGGGNTIYFGEGSWLTVV.

This clonotype has more than one count but fewer than ten. The chain combines TRBV29-1 with TRBJ2-1, with 8 bases lining up with TRBD1. Looked up from germline, CDR1 is SQVTM and CDR2 is ANQGSEA. Unmatched junction bases numbered 15, after V lost 7 bases and J lost 4 bases. This CDR3 is 16 amino acids long. This CDR3 is CSALDRETKIYNEQFF. DNA of the CDR3: TGCAGCGCCTTGGACAGGGAGACTAAGATTTACAATGAGCAGTTCTTC.

This chain uses TRBV20-1 with TRBJ1-4, with TRBD1 matching 8 bases. This CDR3 comprises 14 residues. Losses at the gene ends were 5 bases for V and 2 bases for J; bases not matched to a gene: 4. Germline-derived CDR1 and CDR2 are DFQATT and SNEGSKA (reference sequence). Here the CDR3 reads CSAYQGATNEKLFF. The CDR3 region has the DNA TGCAGTGCTTATCAGGGGGCGACTAATGAAAAACTGTTTTTT.

This clonotype was seen only a few times. The chain has TRBV27 and TRBJ2-7; D is uncertain. V lost 2 bases to trimming and J lost 3 bases, with 17 bases between them. The CDR3 is 16 amino acids. The germline V gene encodes CDR1 MNHEY and CDR2 SMNVEV (reference sequence). The CDR3, as DNA: TGTGCCAGCAGTTTAAGCCCACAGACACTCTTCTACGAGCAGTACTTC. It translates to CASSLSPQTLFYEQYF.

The chain couples TRBV12-3 or TRBV12-4 to TRBJ2-1; 8 bases align to TRBD1. This CDR3 spans 16 amino acids. V lost 5 bases, J lost 9 bases, and 15 bases stayed unmatched. The CDR3 here is CASSVPGQEVSFEQFF. In DNA form, the CDR3 reads TGTGCCAGCAGTGTACCGGGACAGGAGGTTTCGTTTGAGCAGTTCTTC.

This chain connects TRBV7-6 to TRBJ2-7; possibly TRBD2 for D (5 bases). Germline-derived CDR1 and CDR2 are SGHVS and FNYEAQ. V was clipped by 1 base and J by 2 bases, with 9 bases between them. This CDR3 is 14 amino acids long. CDR3 in amino acids: CASSLGGLTYEQYF. The CDR3 nucleotides are TGTGCCAGCAGCTTAGGCGGGTTGACCTACGAGCAGTACTTC.

This clonotype appeared a few times. The chain links TRBV6-1 to TRBJ2-7; perhaps TRBD2 as D (6 bases). Looked up from germline, CDR1 is MNHNS and CDR2 is SASEGT. The V and J ends lost 0 bases and 9 bases respectively, with 24 bases between them. The CDR3 consists of 17 residues. The CDR3: CASSEAGGVLRNDGQYF. The CDR3 DNA sequence: TGTGCCAGCAGTGAAGCGGGGGGAGTACTACGCAATGACGGGCAGTACTTC.

This clonotype has only one observation. This rearrangement joins TRBV10-3 to TRBJ2-2; D is ambiguous. Germline loops: CDR1 ENHRY, CDR2 SYGVKD. This CDR3 contains 13 residues. Trimming took off 3 bases at V and 4 bases at J, with 6 bases between the two ends. CDR3 sequence reads: CAISDGLTGELFF. CDR3 nucleotide sequence: TGTGCCATCAGTGATGGCCTCACCGGGGAGCTGTTTTTT.

The rearrangement joins TRBV11-2 to TRBJ1-1; D is unresolved. Germline assignment: CDR1 SGHAT and CDR2 FQNNGV. The CDR3 runs 14 residues. V shed 5 bases and J shed 10 bases, with 20 bases lying between them. For the CDR3, the DNA is TGTGCCAGCAGCAAATCAAATGGGTTCCTAGGAGCTTTCTTT. It yields the protein CASSKSNGFLGAFF. Full variable domain (missing parts from reference TRBV11-2 and TRBJ1-1): EAGVAQSPRYKIIEKRQSVAFWCNPISGHATLYWYQQILGQGPKLLIQFQNNGVVDDSQLPKDRFSAERLKGVDSTLKIQPAKLEDSAVYLCASSKSNGFLGAFFGQGTRLTVV.

This clonotype showed up many times. The genes are TRBV12-3 or TRBV12-4 and TRBJ1-4; 7 bases agree with TRBD1. V was clipped by 6 bases and J by 3 bases; unmatched bases: 10. The CDR3 covers 16 residues. DNA for the CDR3: TGTGCCAGCAGCCCCGCACCGGGACAGTCTAATGAAAAACTGTTTTTT. This gives the protein CASSPAPGQSNEKLFF.

The gene calls are TRBV9 and TRBJ2-7, with D uncertain. From germline, CDR1 is SGDLS and CDR2 YYNGEE. The length of the CDR3 is 14 residues. Trimming removed 2 bases from V and 3 bases from J, with 12 bases in between. The CDR3 DNA follows: TGTGCCAGCAGCGTGGGGATCCTTGTCTACGAGCAGTACTTC. It is translated as CASSVGILVYEQYF.

This clonotype was seen a handful of times. This chain links TRBV10-3 with TRBJ1-4; D perhaps matches TRBD1 (5 bases). The V end lost 8 bases, the J end lost 0 bases, and 13 bases lay between the germline ends. Germline assignment: CDR1 ENHRY and CDR2 SYGVKD. The CDR3 runs 15 residues. The DNA for the CDR3 is TGTGCCATCGGGGGAGGGCCTCCAACTAATGAAAAACTGTTTTTT. It translates to CAIGGGPPTNEKLFF.

The rearrangement links TRBV5-1 to TRBJ2-1, with a tentative D call TRBD1 (5 bases). V gave up 1 base and J gave up 5 bases, with 13 bases separating them. Germline V gene data show CDR1 as SGHRS and CDR2 as YFSETQ. The CDR3 extends over 15 amino acids. CDR3 loop: CASSLLVPRDNEQFF. Here the CDR3 DNA reads TGCGCCAGCAGCTTGCTTGTCCCCAGGGACAATGAGCAGTTCTTC.

Concerning this clonotype itself: Relative to the germline gene, one junction end is altered; a read error may explain this. The chain is built from TRBV12-3 or TRBV12-4 and TRBJ2-3, with 8 nucleotides matching TRBD2. The CDR3 totals 16 residues. CDR3 region: CASSFYGGGSADAQYF. Here the CDR3 DNA reads TGTGCCAGCAGTTTCTACGGCGGGGGGAGCGCAGATGCGCAGTATTTC.

CDR3 sequence: CASSSPGNTGELFF. CDR3 bases: TGTGCCAGCAGTTCCCCCGGGAACACCGGGGAGCTGTTTTTT. The J gene is TRBJ2-2, the V gene TRBV28, with D unclear. The germline gives CDR1 MDHEN, CDR2 SYDVKM. V gave up 4 bases and J gave up 1 base, with 7 bases separating them. The CDR3 has 14 amino acids. The variable domain in full, with the rest retrieved from reference TRBV28 and TRBJ2-2, is DVKVTQSSRYLVKRTGEKVFLECVQDMDHENMFWYRQDPGLGLRLIYFSYDVKMKEKGDIPEGYSVSREKKERFSLILESASTNQTSMYLCASSSPGNTGELFFGEGSRLTVL.

The chain employs TRBV7-8 and TRBJ2-7, with 12 bases matching TRBD2. Trimming took 5 bases from V and 0 from J; bases not matched to a gene: 5. The CDR3 runs 16 residues. Germline V gives CDR1 SGHVS, CDR2 FQNEAQ. CDR3 sequence: CASSPRTSGTSYEQYF. CDR3 bases: TGTGCCAGCAGCCCGCGGACTAGCGGGACCTCCTACGAGCAGTACTTC.

Only a few counts were recorded for this clonotype. The chain is built from TRBV12-3 or TRBV12-4 and TRBJ2-4, with D perhaps being TRBD1 or TRBD2 (6 bases each). The CDR3 runs 16 residues. V lost 4 bases to trimming and J lost 0 bases, with 13 bases between them. The CDR3 protein is CASSSTGTLAKNIQYF. Written as DNA, the CDR3 is TGTGCCAGCAGTTCTACAGGGACTCTAGCCAAAAACATTCAGTACTTC.

This clonotype was seen more than once but under ten times. A read error may account for a junction end that differs from germline. The CDR3 DNA sequence: TGTGCCAGCTCACCAGGCGGGGGAATCGACTTC. Protein product: CASSPGGGIDF. V usage is TRBV18 and J usage is TRBJ2-5, with 7 bases that match TRBD2. Germline CDR1 reads KGHSH; CDR2 reads LQKENI. The CDR3 has 11 residues.

The J gene is TRBJ2-2, the V gene TRBV25-1; D may be TRBD1 (7 bases). The germline V and J ends were trimmed by 4 bases and 6 bases, with 12 bases remaining between them. Germline values: CDR1 MGHDK, CDR2 SYGVNS. There are 14 residues in the CDR3. CDR3 coding DNA: TGTGCCAGCAGTGCCGACAGGGACTCCGGGGAGCTGTTTTTT. Translating it yields CASSADRDSGELFF.

This clonotype appeared a few times. The chain recombines TRBV13 with TRBJ1-1; 7 bases align to TRBD1. The CDR3 contains 16 residues. Germline CDR1 is PRHDT and CDR2 is FYEKMQ (reference sequence). The junction had 11 bases not matched to a gene; V was cut back by 5 bases and J by 2 bases. The CDR3 spells CASSRSETGHNTEAFF. The CDR3 DNA reads as TGTGCCAGCAGCCGTTCGGAGACAGGGCACAACACTGAAGCTTTCTTT.

This clonotype was seen more than once but under ten times. This chain joins TRBV7-2 and TRBJ1-1; no firm D call. V gave up 0 bases and J gave up 6 bases, with 8 bases separating them. This CDR3 has 13 residues. The V gene's germline CDR1 is SGHTA and CDR2 FQGNSA. CDR3 sequence reads: CASSLARGSEAFF. CDR3 nucleotide sequence: TGTGCCAGCAGCTTAGCGCGAGGGTCTGAAGCTTTCTTT.

V is TRBV13 and J is TRBJ1-3; D is ambiguous. Germline CDR1 and CDR2: PRHDT and FYEKMQ (reference sequence). The CDR3 contains 16 residues. V dropped 5 bases and J dropped 0 bases, with 14 bases sitting between them. The CDR3 reads CASSLGPTRSGNTIYF. CDR3 nucleotide sequence: TGTGCCAGCAGCCTCGGACCGACCCGCTCTGGAAACACCATATATTTT.

The chain recombines TRBV9 with TRBJ1-3; tentative D call: TRBD1 (5 bases). The germline V and J ends were trimmed by 4 bases and 4 bases, with 12 bases remaining between them. The germline CDR1 and CDR2 sequences are SGDLS and YYNGEE. The CDR3 covers 14 residues. The CDR3 loop is CASSFGRTGNTIYF. Written as DNA, the CDR3 is TGTGCCAGCAGCTTCGGTCGGACAGGAAACACCATATATTTT.

This clonotype was counted a few times. The chain recombines TRBV20-1 with TRBJ2-3; 7 bases line up with TRBD1. Trimming at V came to 6 bases and at J to 1 base, leaving 7 bases not matched to a gene. Germline CDR1 DFQATT, CDR2 SNEGSKA (reference sequence). This CDR3 has 14 amino acids. The CDR3 DNA sequence: TGCAGTGCCCCCAGAGGGGGCCGCACAGATACGCAGTATTTT. It is translated as CSAPRGGRTDTQYF.

The chain recombines TRBV28 with TRBJ2-1; 7 positions agree with TRBD1. With the DNA end fitting TRBJ2-7 better, the J assignment may be wrong. Germline values: CDR1 MDHEN, CDR2 SYDVKM. The CDR3 has 15 amino acids. The DNA of the CDR3 is TGTGCCAGCAGCTCACCGGGACAGTTTATCTACGAGCAGTACTTC. It specifies CASSSPGQFIYEQYF.

The chain recombines TRBV7-9 with TRBJ2-3; 9 bases agree with TRBD1. V gave up 5 bases and J gave up 4 bases; unmatched junction bases: 4. There are 14 residues in the CDR3. Germline values: CDR1 SEHNR, CDR2 FQNEAQ (reference sequence). As DNA, the CDR3 is TGTGCCAGCAGCAAAAGACAGGGGGCAGATACGCAGTATTTT. Residues: CASSKRQGADTQYF.

This clonotype appeared many times. The chain recombines TRBV5-8 with TRBJ2-5, with TRBD2 matching 10 bases. V was clipped by 0 bases and J by 2 bases; unmatched bases: 4. CDR1 is SGHTS and CDR2 is YDEGEE in the germline V gene. This CDR3 spans 16 amino acids. CDR3 sequence reads: CASSLGQAGGQETQYF. The CDR3 nucleotides are TGTGCCAGCAGCTTGGGGCAAGCGGGGGGGCAAGAGACCCAGTACTTC.